The 18 T cell receptor beta chains listed next were all sequenced from one sample in a study of T cell responses to AZD1222 COVID-19 vaccine. Sequencing used immunoSEQ multiplex PCR; TCRdb keeps in-frame clones, though not all of them. This table holds 80,000 to 95,000 clones, more than 75% found once. The sample in question was peripheral blood, obtained on day 0 of AZD1222 vaccination. These receptors were taken from an adult in good health.

This clone has only a few counts. The chain uses TRBV29-1 and TRBJ1-1; 8 bases map to TRBD1. This CDR3 spans 14 amino acids. V lost 5 bases, J lost 4 bases, and 9 bases stayed unmatched. CDR1 and CDR2 from the germline V gene are SQVTM and ANQGSEA. The CDR3 protein is CSVSQGARGTEAFF. CDR3 bases: TGCAGCGTTAGTCAGGGGGCGCGGGGCACTGAAGCTTTCTTT.

The table lists this clone with a count of one. V is TRBV11-2 and J is TRBJ2-4; a weak D match, TRBD1 (5 bases). V was clipped by 5 bases and J by 8 bases, with 16 bases between them. Per the germline V gene, CDR1 is SGHAT and CDR2 is FQNNGV. The CDR3 runs 14 residues. CDR3 residues: CASSLARVGDIQYF. The CDR3 DNA sequence: TGTGCCAGCAGCCTGGCCAGGGTTGGGGACATTCAGTACTTC.

The rearrangement uses TRBV5-1 and TRBJ1-3; TRBD1 matches at 7 bases. CDR3 length: 14 residues. Unmatched junction bases numbered 5, after V lost 4 bases and J lost 4 bases. In germline, CDR1 is SGHRS, CDR2 YFSETQ. DNA for the CDR3: TGCGCCAGCAGCCTTGGGACAGCCGGAAACACCATATATTTT. Translation gives CASSLGTAGNTIYF.

This rearrangement joins TRBV7-8 to TRBJ2-1; D is unclear. CDR3 length equals 15 residues. CDR1 is SGHVS, CDR2 FQNEAQ, per germline. Deletions cut 5 bases from V and 3 bases from J, with 14 bases between. CDR3 nucleotide sequence: TGTGCCAGCAGCCGAGCCGGGCTCAACTACAATGAGCAGTTCTTC. This gives the protein CASSRAGLNYNEQFF.

V usage is TRBV3-1 (or the pseudogene TRBV3-2) and J usage is TRBJ2-1, with 8 bases aligning to TRBD2. V was clipped by 3 bases and J by 8 bases; unmatched bases: 6. CDR1 and CDR2 (germline): LGHDT, YNNKEL (reference sequence). The CDR3 runs to 14 residues. CDR3 sequence (DNA): TGTGCCAGCAGCCAGAGAGCGGGAGTAGATGAGCAGTTCTTC. This codes for CASSQRAGVDEQFF.

The chain is built from TRBV3-1 (or the pseudogene TRBV3-2) and TRBJ1-4; D call uncertain. The CDR3 length is 15 residues. The germline gives CDR1 LGHDT, CDR2 YNNKEL (reference sequence). V lost 0 bases and J lost 3, with 8 bases in between. The CDR3 loop reads CASSQDKIANEKLFF. The DNA of the CDR3 is TGTGCCAGCAGCCAAGATAAGATAGCTAATGAAAAACTGTTTTTT.

V is TRBV10-3 and J is TRBJ2-5; D might be TRBD1 (5 bases). The CDR3 totals 14 residues. CDR1 and CDR2 from the germline V gene are ENHRY and SYGVKD. Deletions cut 4 bases from V and 3 bases from J, with 12 bases between. The CDR3 loop reads CAISAQGVKETQYF. The CDR3 region has the DNA TGTGCCATCAGTGCGCAGGGTGTCAAAGAGACCCAGTACTTC.

The chain uses TRBV5-1 and TRBJ1-3, with D unclear. The V gene's germline CDR1 is SGHRS and CDR2 YFSETQ. Trimming took off 3 bases at V and 4 bases at J, with 8 bases between the two ends. CDR3 length: 13 amino acids. The CDR3 here is CASSSFGGNTIYF. The CDR3, as DNA: TGCGCCAGCAGCTCCTTCGGGGGAAACACCATATATTTT.

The chain uses TRBV9 and TRBJ2-3; D not certain. Germline CDR1 is SGDLS and CDR2 is YYNGEE. Trimming removed 2 bases at V and 3 bases at J, with 10 bases between. The CDR3 sequence is 14 residues long. DNA for the CDR3: TGTGCCAGCAGCGTGACGCCGACGACAGATACGCAGTATTTT. Translated, it gives CASSVTPTTDTQYF. Full variable domain (remainder filled in from reference TRBV9 and TRBJ2-3): DSGVTQTPKHLITATGQRVTLRCSPRSGDLSVYWYQQSLDQGLQFLIQYYNGEERAKGNILERFSAQQFPDLHSELNLSSLELGDSALYFCASSVTPTTDTQYFGPGTRLTVL.

The gene calls are TRBV9 and TRBJ1-2; 9 bases are a match to TRBD1. V lost 0 bases, J lost 7 bases, and 10 bases stayed unmatched. In germline, CDR1 is SGDLS, CDR2 YYNGEE. The CDR3 spans 16 residues. In nucleotides, the CDR3 is TGTGCCAGCAGCGTAGGTCCCACAGGGGGCGAAGGTGGCTACACCTTC. Protein sequence: CASSVGPTGGEGGYTF.

The chain recombines TRBV11-2 with TRBJ2-7; 8 bases fit TRBD1. This CDR3 region has 13 residues. Germline V gives CDR1 SGHAT, CDR2 FQNNGV. V was clipped by 5 bases and J by 5 bases; unmatched bases: 5. Here the CDR3 reads CASSVTGGHEQYF. CDR3 in DNA: TGTGCCAGCAGCGTAACAGGGGGGCACGAGCAGTACTTC.

The chain carries TRBV28 and TRBJ2-5, with 9 bases that match TRBD1. Germline trimming cut 6 bases from V and 5 bases from J; bases unmatched to any gene: 7. The germline V gene encodes CDR1 MDHEN and CDR2 SYDVKM. The CDR3 loop spans 14 amino acids. DNA for the CDR3: TGTGCCAGCAGGGTACAGGGGGCCCGGGAGACCCAGTACTTC. Translation gives CASRVQGARETQYF.

The chain recombines TRBV19 with TRBJ1-4, with D hard to call. The CDR3 is 15 amino acids. Between the trimmed V and J ends, which lost 6 bases and 8 bases, there was a span of 19 bases. From germline, CDR1 is LNHDA and CDR2 SQIVND (reference sequence). DNA of the CDR3: TGTGCCAGTAGGGAAAGGGAAGACTCTAGAGAAAAACTGTTTTTT. This gives the protein CASREREDSREKLFF.

The rearrangement uses TRBV14 and TRBJ2-1, with D unclear. Germline V gene data show CDR1 as SGHDN and CDR2 as FVKESK. The CDR3 runs to 16 residues. Trimming removed 0 bases from V and 2 bases from J, with 11 bases in between. Here the CDR3 DNA reads TGTGCCAGCAGCCAAGACGCAGGCGCGACCTACAATGAGCAGTTCTTC. As protein: CASSQDAGATYNEQFF.

The V call is TRBV4-1, the J call TRBJ1-1, with D uncertain. The CDR3 spans 14 residues. Germline CDR1 and CDR2: MGHRA and YSYEKL. V was clipped by 4 bases and J by 3 bases, with 12 bases between them. The CDR3 nucleotides are TGCGCCAGCAGCCCCTCGGCTCGGGACACTGAAGCTTTCTTT. Its protein is CASSPSARDTEAFF.

This chain links TRBV7-2 with TRBJ1-5, with D possibly TRBD1 on 5 matching bases. CDR1 is SGHTA, CDR2 FQGNSA, per germline. This CDR3 has 14 amino acids. V shed 3 bases and J shed 2 bases, with 8 bases lying between them. The CDR3 spells CASSLGGGNQPQHF. In nucleotides, the CDR3 is TGTGCCAGCAGCTTGGGGGGTGGCAATCAGCCCCAGCATTTT.

This clone was counted a single time. The genes are TRBV27 and TRBJ2-1, with TRBD2 matching over 7 bases. The V and J ends lost 8 bases and 10 bases, in that order; junction bases with no gene match: 8. Germline V gives CDR1 MNHEY, CDR2 SMNVEV (reference sequence). This CDR3 has 12 residues. The CDR3 DNA is TGTGCCAGCCACGGTGGGGGGGAGGAGCAGTTCTTC. It is translated as CASHGGGEEQFF.

The V gene is TRBV7-9, the J gene TRBJ2-3; 10 nucleotides agree with TRBD2. V lost 0 bases to trimming and J lost 3 bases; unmatched junction nucleotides: 6. The length of the CDR3 is 17 residues. In germline, CDR1 is SEHNR, CDR2 FQNEAQ (reference sequence). CDR3 nucleotide sequence: TGTGCCAGCAGCTTAGCATTTCTAGCGGGAGAAACAGATACGCAGTATTTT. This gives the protein CASSLAFLAGETDTQYF.